The following is a T cell receptor beta chain sequence with its context. Its antigen is as yet unknown. The same CDR3 is also encoded by other DNA sequences in this sample. The data are from a study of shared clonotypes between healthy human individuals. On sorted subsets, replicate PCRs used about 200 ng DNA, or tens of thousands of T cell genomes. In the study's own analysis: Filtering was not the same, since immunoSEQ gave junction-only sequences without quality scores. The data were produced by immunoSEQ multiplex PCR, yet TCRdb's version contains in-frame clones alone and is incomplete. V and J calls and clone size are those listed in that table; D and trimming were worked out from the DNA. Of more than 2,000,000 clones listed, around nine tenths are singletons. V gave up 5 bases and J gave up 5 bases, with 12 bases separating them. There are 13 residues in the CDR3. Germline-derived CDR1 and CDR2 are KGHSH and LQKENI.

General observations from the study: Clonotypes shared by all four sorted-subset donors had higher generation probabilities than non-shared clonotypes. Sharing across four donors was seen in around 5% of naive CD4 clonotypes.

The specimen was naive CD4+ T cells sorted from blood. Subset given: CD45RA+ positively selected. This sequence joins TRBV18 and TRBJ1-1, with D maybe TRBD1 (6 bases). The source of this sequence is a man between 18 and 35 years old in good health. In DNA, the CDR3 is TGTGCCAGCTCAGCGGGACAAGGGACTGAAGCTTTCTTT. Its protein is CASSAGQGTEAFF.